One and the same sample provided the 8 T cell receptor beta chains below, sequenced in a study of cytomegalovirus exposure and HLA in healthy donors. 60 Vbeta and 13 Jbeta primers were used in PCR. TCRdb's table, derived via immunoSEQ multiplex PCR, lists solely in-frame clones and lacks some. The sample consists of 210,000 or so clones, approximately 80% of them appearing once. The specimen was PBMCs. Every receptor here comes from a man aged 35-49 years in good health and CMV-seronegative.

The chain couples TRBV7-2 to TRBJ2-3; D is unresolved. Germline lookup yields CDR1 SGHTA and CDR2 FQGNSA. The CDR3 has 11 amino acids. Trimming removed 3 bases at V and 5 bases at J, with 3 bases between. The CDR3 spells CASSFGDTQYF. CDR3 DNA sequence: TGTGCCAGCAGCTTCGGAGATACGCAGTATTTT.

The count of this clone is one. The chain recombines TRBV7-2 with TRBJ2-3; D unclear. The CDR3 sequence is 14 residues long. Trimming shortened V by 5 bases and J by 5 bases, and 14 bases separated the two germline ends. From germline, CDR1 is SGHTA and CDR2 FQGNSA. The CDR3 reads CASSAEVTRDTQYF. In DNA form, the CDR3 reads TGTGCCAGCAGCGCGGAAGTTACCAGAGATACGCAGTATTTT.

The chain uses TRBV27 and TRBJ2-7; the match to TRBD1 covers 7 bases. The length of the CDR3 is 17 residues. The V and J ends lost 5 bases and 0 bases, in that order; junction bases with no gene match: 13. Germline CDR1 is MNHEY and CDR2 is SMNVEV (reference sequence). The CDR3 region has the DNA TGTGCCAGCAGTGTTCTCGGACAGGCTGGTAGCTCCTACGAGCAGTACTTC. Encoded protein: CASSVLGQAGSSYEQYF.

The gene calls are TRBV11-2 and TRBJ2-5; possibly TRBD1 for D (5 bases). Germline V gene data show CDR1 as SGHAT and CDR2 as FQNNGV. The CDR3 covers 14 residues. The V and J ends lost 8 bases and 0 bases respectively, with 13 bases between them. The DNA of the CDR3 is TGTGCCAGCCATCAAATCAGGGACCAAGAGACCCAGTACTTC. Translation gives CASHQIRDQETQYF.

The gene calls are TRBV9 and TRBJ1-1; D gene uncertain. CDR3 size: 14 residues. The germline V gene has CDR1 SGDLS and CDR2 YYNGEE. V was pared by 4 bases and J by 0 bases, with 10 bases between. The CDR3 DNA follows: TGTGCCAGCAGCCCGGGAGTGATGAACACTGAAGCTTTCTTT. The encoded protein is CASSPGVMNTEAFF.

J is TRBJ2-6 and V is TRBV13; 8 nucleotides line up with TRBD2. There are 17 residues in the CDR3. Germline V gives CDR1 PRHDT, CDR2 FYEKMQ (reference sequence). Trimming cost V 6 bases and J 0 bases; bases outside gene matches: 7. CDR3: CASSSGLVNSGANVLTF. In DNA, the CDR3 is TGTGCCAGCAGTTCGGGACTAGTGAACTCTGGGGCCAACGTCCTGACTTTC.

The gene calls are TRBV9 and TRBJ1-1, with D unclear. Trimming took off 4 bases at V and 6 bases at J, with 13 bases between the two ends. This CDR3 has 13 residues. Germline V lookup: CDR1 SGDLS, CDR2 YYNGEE. In DNA form, the CDR3 reads TGTGCCAGCAGCCGACTGATCGGGGCTGAAGCTTTCTTT. It yields the protein CASSRLIGAEAFF.

As to this clone: Its ends do not fully match the called genes, so a read error is possible. The CDR3 loop is CASSIAGGQETQYF. CDR3 DNA sequence: TGTGCCAGCAGCATAGCGGGGGGGCAAGAGACCCAGTACTTC. This chain joins TRBV7-9 and TRBJ2-5, with TRBD2 matching 11 bases. This CDR3 has 14 residues. Germline V gene data show CDR1 as SEHNR and CDR2 as FQNEAQ (reference sequence). The variable domain in full, completed from reference TRBV7-9 and TRBJ2-5, reads DTGVSQNPRHKITKRGQNVTFRCDPISEHNRLYWYRQTLGQGPEFLTYFQNEAQLEKSRLLSDRFSAERPKGSFSTLEIQRTEQGDSAMYLCASSIAGGQETQYFGPGTRLLVL.